Listed below are T cell receptor beta chains from one sample, sequenced in a study of breast tumors, draining lymph nodes, adjacent tissues. TCRdb ran MiXCR on the multiplex PCR reads and lists one entry per CDR3 protein. The sample consists of about 230,000 distinct CDR3 sequences, about a third of them appearing once. The sequencing sample was made of axillary lymph node tissue. These receptor sequences come from a female donor with breast cancer. Some clones in this sample may be carry-over from other donors' samples. Both conserved end residues are part of each CDR3. A D gene is named only where the DNA matches it firmly. Clone size is given for some rows only: seen once, a few or many times, or a class if the clone is expanded.

>-|many|TRBJ2-3|TRBV19
TGTGCCAGTAACGGGCGTTCTACAGATACGCAGTATTTT
CASNGRSTDTQYF
>-|many|TRBJ2-1|TRBV3-1
TGTGCCAGCAGCCAATTTGGGGGCCCAGAGCAGTTCTTC
CASSQFGGPEQFF
>-|many|TRBJ2-1|TRBV28
TGTGCCAGCAGTTTCCCCCTCTCAGAGCAGTTCTTC
CASSFPLSEQFF
>-|many|TRBJ2-5|TRBV5-5
TGTGCCAGCAGCACGGACGTGGCGGCGGGAGAGACCCAGTACTTC
CASSTDVAAGETQYF
>TRBD2|-|TRBJ2-1|TRBV20-1
TGCAGTGCTAGGCCTGGAGTAGCGGGAGAAGAAAATGAGCAGTTCTTC
CSARPGVAGEENEQFF
>TRBD1|-|TRBJ1-2|TRBV30
TGTGCCTGGAGTCCGACAGGGGAGGGGTATGGCTACACCTTC
CAWSPTGEGYGYTF
>-|many|TRBJ2-3|TRBV12-3/TRBV12-4
TGCGCCAGCAGCTTCAGGGGCACAGATACGCAGTATTTT
CASSFRGTDTQYF
>-|-|TRBJ1-6|TRBV7-2
TGTGCCAGCAGCCAGACCCCTTCATCGAGCTCCTATAATTCACCCCTCCACTTT
CASSQTPSSSSYNSPLHF
>TRBD2|many|TRBJ2-1|TRBV24-1
TGTGCCACCAGTGACCCGGGGGGGCGCCCACTTAGCGGGAACTACAATGAGCAGTTCTTC
CATSDPGGRPLSGNYNEQFF
>TRBD1|-|TRBJ2-6|TRBV30
TGTGCCTGGAGTGAGTTACAGGGGGCCACCGGGCTGTGCTCTGGGGCCAACGTCCTGACTTTC
CAWSELQGATGLCSGANVLTF
>TRBD2|many|TRBJ2-7|TRBV20-1
TGCAGTGCTCTGACCCTAAGCGGGAGCGCCTACGAGCAGTACTTC
CSALTLSGSAYEQYF
>-|-|TRBJ2-7|TRBV28
TGTGCCAGCAGTTTATTAGGCCACGAGCAGTACTTC
CASSLLGHEQYF
>TRBD2|-|TRBJ2-2|TRBV7-9
TGTGCCAGCAGCTTCCGACTAGCGGGAGGGATCGGGGAGCTGTTTTTT
CASSFRLAGGIGELFF
>-|many|TRBJ2-1|TRBV25-1
TGTGCCAGCAGTGAATTTGGTGGCAGCTCCTACAATGAGCAGTTCTTC
CASSEFGGSSYNEQFF
>-|many|TRBJ1-2|TRBV7-8
TGTGCCAGCAGCTTCTCGGGGGGGGGCTACACCTTC
CASSFSGGGYTF
>-|many|TRBJ2-4|TRBV12-3/TRBV12-4
TGTGCCAGCAGTCGGACTTTTGACATTCAGTACTTC
CASSRTFDIQYF
>TRBD2|once|TRBJ2-4|TRBV10-1
TGCGCCAGCAGTGAGTGTCGGGAGGTAGCCAAAAACATTCAGTACTTC
CASSECREVAKNIQYF
>TRBD2|many|TRBJ2-4|TRBV10-2
TGCGCCAGCAGTGAGACGGGAGGGCCGGCCAAAAACATTCAGTACTTC
CASSETGGPAKNIQYF
>-|many|TRBJ1-2|TRBV19
TGTGCCAGTAGTACCTCCGGGACACAAGGGAACTATGGCTACACCTTC
CASSTSGTQGNYGYTF